The next 25 T cell receptor beta chains were all read from a single sample in a study of blood T cell repertoires in COVID-19. This table comes from immunoSEQ multiplex PCR, and its TCRdb copy is limited to in-frame clones, with some not included. The sample includes roughly 240,000 clones, 85% to 90% of them seen just once. Specimen: PBMCs or T cells enriched from blood (not recorded which). Every receptor here comes from a man aged 50 to 59 who had been exposed to COVID-19.

The rearrangement joins TRBV5-1 to TRBJ2-1, with a weak D call TRBD2 (5 bases). The ends were cut back, 2 bases at V and 4 bases at J, with 22 bases in the middle. Germline V gives CDR1 SGHRS, CDR2 YFSETQ. CDR3 size: 18 residues. CDR3 residues: CASSLVFVGSSGYNEQFF. The CDR3 nucleotides are TGCGCCAGCAGCTTAGTTTTCGTTGGGAGTTCGGGTTACAATGAGCAGTTCTTC.

Comments on this clone: The identical CDR3 is also encoded by other nucleotide sequences in the sample. The gene calls are TRBV6-5 and TRBJ2-2, with D possibly matching TRBD2 (6 bases). This CDR3 contains 13 residues. Per the germline V gene, CDR1 is MNHEY and CDR2 is SVGAGI. Trimming left V 6 bases short and J 1 base short, with 6 bases between. The CDR3 DNA reads TGTGCCAGCAGGGGGGGGAACACCGGGGAGCTGTTTTTT. As protein: CASRGGNTGELFF.

The chain recombines TRBV18 with TRBJ2-4, with D hard to call. This CDR3 contains 15 residues. Germline assignment: CDR1 KGHSH and CDR2 LQKENI. Trimming removed 2 bases from V and 0 bases from J, with 8 bases in between. CDR3 amino acids: CASSPDIVAKNIQYF. The CDR3 nucleotides read TGTGCCAGCTCACCAGACATCGTAGCCAAAAACATTCAGTACTTC.

The V and J genes are TRBV27 and TRBJ1-5, with 9 bases that match TRBD1. The V and J ends lost 0 bases and 7 bases, in that order; junction bases with no gene match: 4. Germline CDR1 and CDR2: MNHEY and SMNVEV (reference sequence). The CDR3 totals 15 residues. CDR3 nucleotides: TGTGCCAGCAGTTTATCAGGGACAGGGTTCCAGCCCCAGCATTTT. Translation gives CASSLSGTGFQPQHF.

The V and J genes are TRBV19 and TRBJ2-1; 8 positions agree with TRBD1. Germline V gene data show CDR1 as LNHDA and CDR2 as SQIVND (reference sequence). Losses at the gene ends were 2 bases for V and 5 bases for J; bases not matched to a gene: 14. This CDR3 is built from 18 residues. CDR3 DNA: TGTGCCAGTAGTATAAAGTCAACAGGGGGATCACGGCACAATGAGCAGTTCTTC. Its translation: CASSIKSTGGSRHNEQFF.

This clone was recorded once. The V gene is TRBV5-8, the J gene TRBJ1-5; TRBD1 agrees at 7 bases. The CDR3 is made up of 16 amino acids. V shed 0 bases and J 1 base; nucleotides not matched to a gene: 4. Germline V gene data show CDR1 as SGHTS and CDR2 as YDEGEE. CDR3 coding DNA: TGTGCCAGCAGCTTGGCGGCAGGGGGGAGCAATCAGCCCCAGCATTTT. Amino acid sequence: CASSLAAGGSNQPQHF. Full variable domain (outside the CDR3, taken from reference TRBV5-8 and TRBJ1-5): EAGVTQSPTHLIKTRGQQATLRCSPISGHTSVYWYQQALGLGLQFLLWYDEGEERNRGNFPPRFSGRQFPNYSSELNVNALELEDSALYLCASSLAAGGSNQPQHFGDGTRLSIL.

The chain employs TRBV14 and TRBJ2-2, with TRBD1 matching 7 bases. V dropped 4 bases and J dropped 7; count of bases not matched to a gene: 3. Germline assignment: CDR1 SGHDN and CDR2 FVKESK. The CDR3 length is 13 residues. CDR3 in amino acids: CASSLRTGGELFF. As DNA, the CDR3 is TGTGCCAGCAGCCTTCGGACAGGCGGGGAGCTGTTTTTT.

The chain is built from TRBV2 and TRBJ1-6; 8 bases line up with TRBD1. Germline loops: CDR1 SNHLY, CDR2 FYNNEI. J lost 4 bases, V lost 8 bases, and 7 bases had no gene match. This CDR3 is built from 15 residues. The CDR3 DNA reads TGTGCCAGCTCCCAGCGGACAGGGTATAATTCACCCCTCCACTTT. As protein: CASSQRTGYNSPLHF.

This clone has more than one count but fewer than ten. The rearrangement uses TRBV6-5 and TRBJ2-6, with D possibly matching TRBD2 (5 bases). The germline gives CDR1 MNHEY, CDR2 SVGAGI. The CDR3 runs 15 residues. The ends were cut back, 8 bases at V and 0 bases at J, with 11 bases in the middle. CDR3 sequence: CASARTYSGANVLTF. The CDR3 nucleotides are TGTGCCAGCGCCCGGACTTACTCTGGGGCCAACGTCCTGACTTTC.

The CDR3 loop reads CASITGENQPQHF. The CDR3 DNA follows: TGTGCCAGCATAACAGGGGAAAATCAGCCCCAGCATTTT. The V gene is TRBV28, the J gene TRBJ1-5; TRBD1 matches at 7 bases. The germline gives CDR1 MDHEN, CDR2 SYDVKM. The trim removed 7 bases at V and 4 bases at J, leaving 4 bases unmatched. The CDR3 totals 13 residues. The full variable domain, in which reference TRBV28 and TRBJ1-5 provide the parts outside the CDR3, is DVKVTQSSRYLVKRTGEKVFLECVQDMDHENMFWYRQDPGLGLRLIYFSYDVKMKEKGDIPEGYSVSREKKERFSLILESASTNQTSMYLCASITGENQPQHFGDGTRLSIL.

The CDR3 protein is CASSLITPPKLFF. CDR3 DNA sequence: TGTGCCAGCAGTTTAATAACACCCCCAAAACTGTTTTTT. V is TRBV12-3 or TRBV12-4 and J is TRBJ1-4; D gene ambiguous. CDR3 length: 13 amino acids. Trimming removed 2 bases at V and 10 bases at J, with 11 bases between.

To note about this clone: The sample contains more than one DNA sequence encoding this CDR3. V is TRBV11-3 and J is TRBJ2-2; 8 bases fit TRBD2. Germline V gene data show CDR1 as SGHNT and CDR2 as YENEEA. V was clipped by 5 bases and J by 6 bases; unmatched bases: 8. The CDR3 spans 15 residues. The DNA of the CDR3 is TGTGCCAGCAGCCAAGGACTAGCTGGGGCCGGGGAGCTGTTTTTT. The encoded protein is CASSQGLAGAGELFF.

This chain uses TRBV2 with TRBJ2-7; D remains ambiguous. The CDR3 runs to 13 residues. Germline-derived CDR1 and CDR2 are SNHLY and FYNNEI. V was shortened by 3 bases and J by 9 bases, with 15 bases between the two germline ends. In DNA form, the CDR3 reads TGTGCCAGCAGTGATCCATATAGTGGTAGGCAGTACGTC. Translating gives CASSDPYSGRQYV.

The V gene is TRBV7-9, the J gene TRBJ2-3, with 9 bases lining up with TRBD1. The CDR3 length is 15 residues. The J segment lost 4 bases and the V segment lost 6 bases, leaving 8 bases of the junction unmatched. The germline CDR1 and CDR2 sequences are SEHNR and FQNEAQ (reference sequence). CDR3 nucleotides: TGTGCCAGCAGAAACAACAGGGGGCAGGCAGATACGCAGTATTTT. It translates to CASRNNRGQADTQYF.

The table lists this clone with a count of one. V usage is TRBV10-3 and J usage is TRBJ2-5; weak D call: TRBD1 (6 bases). V lost 2 bases and J 4 bases, leaving 8 bases between the germline ends. CDR1 is ENHRY, CDR2 SYGVKD, per germline. The CDR3 has 13 residues. The CDR3 DNA follows: TGTGCCATCAGTGAGCTACAGGGAGAGACCCAGTACTTC. Translation: CAISELQGETQYF.

This clone has only one observation. The V gene is TRBV5-1, the J gene TRBJ1-2; D not resolved. V gave up 2 bases and J gave up 0 bases, with 5 bases separating them. The germline gives CDR1 SGHRS, CDR2 YFSETQ. There are 13 residues in the CDR3. The DNA for the CDR3 is TGCGCCAGCAGCTTTATCCCTAACTATGGCTACACCTTC. Its protein is CASSFIPNYGYTF.

This chain joins TRBV18 and TRBJ1-2, with D perhaps matching TRBD1 (5 bases). Germline CDR1 KGHSH, CDR2 LQKENI. The CDR3 is made up of 14 amino acids. V lost 2 bases, J lost 2 bases, and 9 bases lay in between. The CDR3 nucleotides are TGTGCCAGCTCACCAAAACAGGAGAACTATGGCTACACCTTC. Protein product: CASSPKQENYGYTF.

The chain employs TRBV5-1 and TRBJ2-2, with TRBD1 matching 8 bases. Unmatched junction bases numbered 2, after V lost 0 bases and J lost 4 bases. Germline CDR1 and CDR2: SGHRS and YFSETQ. The CDR3 runs 15 residues. CDR3 residues: CASSLGTGSTGELFF. The CDR3 region has the DNA TGCGCCAGCAGCTTGGGGACAGGGTCCACCGGGGAGCTGTTTTTT. The complete variable domain, with remaining parts taken from reference TRBV5-1 and TRBJ2-2, reads KAGVTQTPRYLIKTRGQQVTLSCSPISGHRSVSWYQQTPGQGLQFLFEYFSETQRNKGNFPGRFSGRQFSNSRSEMNVSTLELGDSALYLCASSLGTGSTGELFFGEGSRLTVL.

The chain combines TRBV7-8 with TRBJ1-1; D not certain. V dropped 1 base and J dropped 3 bases, with 12 bases sitting between them. The CDR3 covers 15 residues. CDR1 is SGHVS, CDR2 FQNEAQ, per germline. The CDR3 sequence: CASSLGAGKYTEAFF. The CDR3 nucleotides are TGTGCCAGCAGCTTAGGGGCCGGGAAGTACACTGAAGCTTTCTTT.

This clone was seen a single time. The chain is built from TRBV7-9 and TRBJ1-4; D call uncertain. CDR3 length: 15 amino acids. The germline V and J ends were trimmed by 4 bases and 0 bases, with 9 bases remaining between them. The V gene's germline CDR1 is SEHNR and CDR2 FQNEAQ (reference sequence). The CDR3 nucleotides are TGTGCCAGCAGCTCCTTATTATCAACTAATGAAAAACTGTTTTTT. This gives the protein CASSSLLSTNEKLFF. Variable domain in full (rest from reference TRBV7-9 and TRBJ1-4): DTGVSQNPRHKITKRGQNVTFRCDPISEHNRLYWYRQTLGQGPEFLTYFQNEAQLEKSRLLSDRFSAERPKGSFSTLEIQRTEQGDSAMYLCASSSLLSTNEKLFFGSGTQLSVL.

The chain is built from TRBV7-8 and TRBJ2-7, with D hard to call. Germline CDR1 and CDR2: SGHVS and FQNEAQ. V lost 6 bases, J lost 4 bases, and 16 bases lay in between. The CDR3 runs 14 residues. CDR3 amino acids: CASRPRLSPYEQYF. CDR3 bases: TGTGCCAGCAGACCAAGACTCTCCCCTTACGAGCAGTACTTC.

The rearrangement uses TRBV5-1 and TRBJ2-5; D perhaps matches TRBD2 (6 bases). The CDR3 runs 13 residues. V lost 4 bases and J 5 bases, leaving 12 bases between the germline ends. Germline loops: CDR1 SGHRS, CDR2 YFSETQ. CDR3 in DNA: TGCGCCAGCAGCGCCGGGACTGCGGAGACCCAGTACTTC. Its translation is CASSAGTAETQYF.

Written as DNA, the CDR3 is TGTGCCAGCAGCCCCACGACAGGGGAGAACACTGAAGCTTTCTTT. This encodes CASSPTTGENTEAFF. The chain employs TRBV16 and TRBJ1-1, with 8 bases lining up with TRBD1. Germline trimming cut 4 bases from V and 1 base from J; bases unmatched to any gene: 5. Germline CDR1 KGHSY, CDR2 FQNENV. This CDR3 contains 15 residues.

As concerns this clone: At the DNA level, this CDR3 is encoded by other sequences in the same sample as well. J is TRBJ1-5 and V is TRBV5-1; D gene ambiguous. The CDR3 totals 13 residues. The V and J ends lost 5 bases and 0 bases respectively, with 6 bases between them. Germline assignment: CDR1 SGHRS and CDR2 YFSETQ. The CDR3 DNA is TGCGCCAGCAGTGAGAATAGCAATCAGCCCCAGCATTTT. Protein product: CASSENSNQPQHF.

The chain carries TRBV7-2 and TRBJ2-3; TRBD1 matches 9 bases. The germline V gene has CDR1 SGHTA and CDR2 FQGNSA. V was pared by 5 bases and J by 4 bases, with 10 bases of the junction left unmatched. This CDR3 has 16 residues. CDR3 in amino acids: CASSPLGTGGPDTQYF. The CDR3 nucleotides are TGTGCCAGCAGCCCCCTCGGAACAGGGGGCCCAGATACGCAGTATTTT.